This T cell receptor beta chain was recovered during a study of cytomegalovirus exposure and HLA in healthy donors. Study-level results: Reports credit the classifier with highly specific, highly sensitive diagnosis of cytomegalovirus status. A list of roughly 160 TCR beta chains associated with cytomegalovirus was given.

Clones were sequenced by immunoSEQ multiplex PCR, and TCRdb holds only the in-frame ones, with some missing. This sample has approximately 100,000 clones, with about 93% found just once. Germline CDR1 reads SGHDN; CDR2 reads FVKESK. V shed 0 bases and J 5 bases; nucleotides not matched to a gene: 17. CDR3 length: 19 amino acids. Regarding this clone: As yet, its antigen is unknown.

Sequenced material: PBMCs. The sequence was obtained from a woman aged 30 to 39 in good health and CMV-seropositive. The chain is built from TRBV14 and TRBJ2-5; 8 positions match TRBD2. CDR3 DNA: TGTGCCAGCAGCCAAGAGTATCTTGGGAGCGGGAGATGGGGGGAGACCCAGTACTTC. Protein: CASSQEYLGSGRWGETQYF. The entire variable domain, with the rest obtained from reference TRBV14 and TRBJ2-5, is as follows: EAGVTQFPSHSVIEKGQTVTLRCDPISGHDNLYWYRRVMGKEIKFLLHFVKESKQDESGMPNNRFLAERTGGTYSTLKVQPAELEDSGVYFCASSQEYLGSGRWGETQYFGPGTRLLVL.